The 32 T cell receptor beta chains presented below share a single source sample, sequenced in a study of T cells in Graves' hyperthyroidism and ophthalmopathy. From RNA transcripts, TCR beta CDR3 regions were amplified. Primed by the HTBI set, a first-round RT-PCR was run on the TCR CDR3. TCRdb reprocessed the multiplex PCR reads via MiXCR and lists one record per CDR3 protein. The sample carries more than 500,000 distinct CDR3 sequences, 15% to 20% recorded once. Sequenced sample: blood. The source is a woman between 25 and 40 years old with Graves' ophthalmopathy.

The chain is built from TRBV11-2 and TRBJ2-2; possibly TRBD1 or TRBD2 for D (5 bases each). The germline V gene encodes CDR1 SGHAT and CDR2 FQNNGV. This CDR3 contains 16 residues. Trimming shortened V by 5 bases and J by 6 bases, and 19 bases separated the two germline ends. CDR3 loop: CASSVIVGDWAGELFF. In DNA, the CDR3 is TGTGCCAGCAGCGTGATTGTGGGGGATTGGGCCGGGGAGCTGTTTTTT.

This clonotype was seen ten or more times. The chain has TRBV20-1 and TRBJ2-1; 14 bases fit TRBD2. V was clipped by 6 bases and J by 0 bases; unmatched bases: 7. This CDR3 region has 17 residues. Per germline, CDR1 DFQATT and CDR2 SNEGSKA (reference sequence). The CDR3 nucleotides read TGCAGTGCAACGAATGGACTAGCGGGGGGCTCCTACAATGAGCAGTTCTTC. Translating it yields CSATNGLAGGSYNEQFF.

The V call is TRBV7-7, the J call TRBJ2-1; D is tentatively TRBD1 or TRBD2 (5 bases each). This CDR3 spans 14 amino acids. With 4 bases removed from V and 6 bases from J, the gap between germline ends came to 13 bases. CDR1 and CDR2 (germline): SSHAT, FNYEAQ (reference sequence). The CDR3 sequence is CASSSGTGPNEQFF. CDR3 nucleotide sequence: TGTGCCAGCAGCTCCGGGACGGGACCCAATGAGCAGTTCTTC.

This clonotype was seen repeatedly, ten times or more. This rearrangement joins TRBV20-1 to TRBJ2-3; TRBD2 matches at 11 bases. The J segment lost 4 bases and the V segment lost 3 bases, leaving 12 bases of the junction unmatched. Germline-derived CDR1 and CDR2 are DFQATT and SNEGSKA (reference sequence). This CDR3 contains 17 residues. The DNA of the CDR3 is TGCAGTGCTAGGGGGGAGTTAGCGGGAGGGGAGGCAGATACGCAGTATTTT. It specifies CSARGELAGGEADTQYF.

This clonotype was counted only a few times. The chain is built from TRBV27 and TRBJ2-1; 9 bases align to TRBD2. This CDR3 is built from 15 residues. J lost 7 bases, V lost 7 bases, and 11 bases had no gene match. Germline V gene sequence: CDR1 MNHEY, CDR2 SMNVEV (reference sequence). The CDR3 DNA is TGTGCCAGCACATCACAGGGCGGGAGGGCAAATGAGCAGTTCTTC. Translation gives CASTSQGGRANEQFF.

The rearrangement joins TRBV19 to TRBJ2-7, with TRBD1 matching 8 bases. The CDR3 totals 14 residues. CDR1 is LNHDA, CDR2 SQIVND, per germline (reference sequence). Trimming removed 8 bases from V and 3 bases from J; junction bases left unmatched: 9. Here the CDR3 DNA reads TGTGCCAGTGCAGCAGGACAGGGAGGCTACGAGCAGTACTTC. It translates to CASAAGQGGYEQYF.

This clonotype was observed many times. V and J are TRBV28 and TRBJ2-2; the D gene is possibly TRBD1 (6 bases). CDR1 is MDHEN and CDR2 is SYDVKM in the germline V gene. The CDR3 contains 16 residues. V dropped 2 bases and J dropped 0 bases, with 10 bases sitting between them. CDR3 DNA: TGTGCCAGCAGTTTAATACAGGGACCGAACACCGGGGAGCTGTTTTTT. Translated: CASSLIQGPNTGELFF.

J is TRBJ1-1 and V is TRBV20-1; D is undetermined. V lost 5 bases and J 3 bases, leaving 10 bases between the germline ends. The CDR3 contains 12 residues. Germline values: CDR1 DFQATT, CDR2 SNEGSKA (reference sequence). The CDR3 loop reads CSAARGYTEAFF. DNA for the CDR3: TGCAGTGCTGCCCGAGGGTACACTGAAGCTTTCTTT.

About this clonotype itself: A much larger clonotype is one base distant, so this may be a read error. The chain carries TRBV20-1 and TRBJ1-1; no firm D call. V lost 1 base and J 4 bases, leaving 13 bases between the germline ends. Germline lookup yields CDR1 DFQATT and CDR2 SNEGSKA (reference sequence). CDR3 length: 14 residues. The CDR3 coding sequence is TGCAGTGCTAGAGGTCCGGGGTCGAGCACTGAAGCTTTCTTT. Encoded protein: CSARGPGSSTEAFF.

The chain carries TRBV6-9 and TRBJ1-1, with TRBD1 matching over 7 bases. After removal of 4 bases from V and 2 bases from J, the junction contained 7 bases not matched to a gene. Looked up from germline, CDR1 is MNHGY and CDR2 is SVAAGI. This CDR3 comprises 15 residues. The CDR3 region is CASSSVGTDNTEAFF. CDR3 nucleotide sequence: TGTGCCAGCAGTTCTGTCGGGACAGACAACACTGAAGCTTTCTTT.

This clonotype was seen more than once but under ten times. This chain joins TRBV7-9 and TRBJ2-7; perhaps TRBD2 as D (6 bases). The CDR3 consists of 14 residues. The germline V and J ends were trimmed by 5 bases and 2 bases, with 13 bases remaining between them. CDR1 is SEHNR and CDR2 is FQNEAQ in the germline V gene (reference sequence). Here the CDR3 DNA reads TGTGCCAGCAGCCGGACTACGAAACCCTACGAGCAGTACTTC. This gives the protein CASSRTTKPYEQYF.

This clonotype came up many times. This rearrangement joins TRBV4-2 to TRBJ2-4; 10 bases match TRBD1. This CDR3 comprises 18 residues. After removal of 0 bases from V and 0 bases from J, the junction contained 5 bases not matched to a gene. Germline-derived CDR1 and CDR2 are LGHNA and YNFKEQ. The CDR3 is CASSQDRDRGVAKNIQYF. CDR3 sequence (DNA): TGTGCCAGCAGCCAAGATAGGGACAGGGGAGTAGCCAAAAACATTCAGTACTTC.

This clonotype was seen a few times. The rearrangement uses TRBV20-1 and TRBJ1-4; D gene ambiguous. This CDR3 has 12 residues. The V end lost 2 bases, the J end lost 7 bases, and 8 bases lay between the germline ends. Germline lookup yields CDR1 DFQATT and CDR2 SNEGSKA (reference sequence). The chain's CDR3 is CSARQSGEKLFF. The CDR3 DNA reads as TGCAGTGCTAGACAGTCTGGTGAAAAACTGTTTTTT.

This clonotype was recorded many times. V gene TRBV30 combines with J gene TRBJ1-4; D ambiguous. The CDR3 has 13 residues. Germline loops: CDR1 GTSNPN, CDR2 SVGIG (reference sequence). The V gene lost 2 bases and the J gene lost 4 bases, with 8 bases spanning the gap. The CDR3 nucleotides are TGTGCCTGGAGTTTCGGTCGTAATGAAAAACTGTTTTTT. Its translation is CAWSFGRNEKLFF.

Comment on this clonotype: A much larger clonotype is one base distant, so this may be a read error. The rearrangement uses TRBV6-8 and TRBJ2-1; 13 bases are shared with TRBD2. Germline V gives CDR1 MNHGY, CDR2 SAAAGT. The CDR3 loop spans 15 amino acids. This CDR3 reads CDSRPGTSGINEQFF. CDR3 coding DNA: TGTGACAGCAGACCCGGGACTAGCGGGATCAATGAGCAGTTCTTC.

About this clonotype: Being one base from a much bigger clone, this may be a read error. This chain links TRBV28 with TRBJ2-7; 9 nucleotides line up with TRBD2. Trimming at V came to 7 bases and at J to 2 bases, leaving 9 bases not matched to a gene. This CDR3 spans 15 amino acids. The germline CDR1 and CDR2 sequences are MDHEN and SYDVKM. CDR3 DNA: TGTGCCAGCAACTCCCCCGGCGGGAGGGCCTACGAGCAGTACTTC. Protein: CASNSPGGRAYEQYF.

This clonotype was recorded many times. The V call is TRBV29-1, the J call TRBJ1-1; TRBD1 is a possible D gene (5 bases). Germline assignment: CDR1 SQVTM and CDR2 ANQGSEA. The CDR3 is made up of 11 amino acids. V was shortened by 6 bases and J by 1 base, with 6 bases between the two germline ends. CDR3 region: CSVQGNTEAFF. The CDR3 DNA is TGCAGCGTCCAGGGGAACACTGAAGCTTTCTTT.

The rearrangement joins TRBV28 to TRBJ1-1; no firm D call. Trimming removed 5 bases at V and 8 bases at J, with 9 bases between. From germline, CDR1 is MDHEN and CDR2 SYDVKM. There are 11 residues in the CDR3. The CDR3 nucleotides read TGTGCCAGCAGTCCCCATGCGGAAGCTTTCTTT. This codes for CASSPHAEAFF.

Details on this clonotype: This likely comes from a read error, as the CDR3 has no conserved phenylalanine or tryptophan at its end. This chain links TRBV30 with TRBJ1-5, with no clear D. This CDR3 contains 16 residues. CDR1 is GTSNPN and CDR2 is SVGIG in the germline V gene (reference sequence). Trimming removed 3 bases from V and 2 bases from J, with 17 bases in between. The CDR3 DNA is TGTGCCTGGAGCGCCTTAGACACCTGGCGCAATCAGCCCCAGCATTAT. Its protein product is CAWSALDTWRNQPQHY.

This clonotype was detected ten times or more. The CDR3 nucleotides are TGTGCCAGCAGTTTATACAGCGGGGTTAGCACAGATACGCAGTATTTT. This sequence encodes CASSLYSGVSTDTQYF. This chain uses TRBV27 with TRBJ2-3; 7 bases agree with TRBD2. This CDR3 has 16 residues. Unmatched junction bases numbered 4, after V lost 1 base and J lost 0 bases. Germline CDR1 reads MNHEY; CDR2 reads SMNVEV (reference sequence).

This clonotype has at least ten counts. The rearrangement joins TRBV20-1 to TRBJ2-3; possibly TRBD2 for D (5 bases). There are 12 residues in the CDR3. Trimming shortened V by 3 bases and J by 2 bases, and 6 bases separated the two germline ends. Germline CDR1 is DFQATT and CDR2 is SNEGSKA (reference sequence). CDR3 region: CSASGDTDTQYF. Written as DNA, the CDR3 is TGCAGTGCTAGCGGGGACACAGATACGCAGTATTTT.

To note about this clonotype: A much more abundant neighbour one base away suggests this may be a read error. The chain joins TRBV6-5 to TRBJ2-7; 12 bases match TRBD2. CDR1 is MNHEY and CDR2 is SVGAGI in the germline V gene. V dropped 2 bases and J dropped 5; count of bases not matched to a gene: 10. This CDR3 comprises 17 residues. CDR3 DNA sequence: TGTGCCAGCAGTTACGCTAGCGGGAGGGCCGTGAGAAACGAGCAGTACTTC. Translated, it gives CASSYASGRAVRNEQYF.

This clonotype was picked up many times. V gene TRBV27 combines with J gene TRBJ1-4; 9 nucleotides align to TRBD1. Germline lookup yields CDR1 MNHEY and CDR2 SMNVEV (reference sequence). Germline trimming cut 1 base from V and 7 bases from J; bases unmatched to any gene: 4. The CDR3 runs to 15 residues. CDR3 nucleotide sequence: TGTGCCAGCAGTTTATGGGGACAGGGCCGTGAAAAACTGTTTTTT. It encodes CASSLWGQGREKLFF.

The sample holds many counts of this clonotype. The rearrangement uses TRBV27 and TRBJ2-5; 7 bases are shared with TRBD2. CDR1 MNHEY and CDR2 SMNVEV come from the germline V gene (reference sequence). The CDR3 has 14 amino acids. J lost 2 bases, V lost 6 bases, and 6 bases had no gene match. Here the CDR3 reads CASRGLQAQETQYF. The CDR3 DNA sequence: TGTGCCAGCAGGGGACTACAGGCGCAAGAGACCCAGTACTTC.

There are many counts of this clonotype. The chain recombines TRBV3-1 with TRBJ2-1; no firm D call. This CDR3 contains 14 residues. In germline, CDR1 is LGHDT, CDR2 YNNKEL (reference sequence). V lost 0 bases and J 3 bases, leaving 6 bases between the germline ends. CDR3: CASSQEADYNEQFF. The CDR3 nucleotides are TGTGCCAGCAGCCAAGAGGCGGACTACAATGAGCAGTTCTTC.

This clonotype occurred a few times. This rearrangement joins TRBV7-9 to TRBJ2-7; the D gene is possibly TRBD1 (5 bases). This CDR3 is 14 amino acids long. Trimming removed 2 bases at V and 6 bases at J, with 14 bases between. Germline-derived CDR1 and CDR2 are SEHNR and FQNEAQ (reference sequence). The CDR3 nucleotides read TGTGCCAGCAGCTTATTACAGGTGGAGAGCGAGCAGTACTTC. Its protein product is CASSLLQVESEQYF.

This clonotype was observed a handful of times. This rearrangement joins TRBV4-1 to TRBJ2-2; the D gene is possibly TRBD1 (6 bases). The germline V gene encodes CDR1 MGHRA and CDR2 YSYEKL. This CDR3 contains 19 residues. The germline V and J ends were trimmed by 3 bases and 6 bases, with 26 bases remaining between them. CDR3 sequence reads: CASSHLLIGGPRAPGELFF. For the CDR3, the DNA is TGCGCCAGCAGCCACCTACTCATAGGGGGTCCGAGGGCCCCCGGGGAGCTGTTTTTT.

A few counts support this clonotype. V gene TRBV20-1 combines with J gene TRBJ1-6, with D possibly being TRBD1 (6 bases). Trimming cost V 1 base and J 7 bases, with 14 bases left between them. CDR3 size: 15 residues. CDR1 and CDR2 from the germline V gene are DFQATT and SNEGSKA (reference sequence). The CDR3 DNA reads as TGCAGTGCTAGAGTTGCGGGGGCGGAGAATTCACCCCTCCACTTT. As protein: CSARVAGAENSPLHF.

This clonotype occurred a few times. The CDR3 loop reads CSVEGGDKKLFF. DNA of the CDR3: TGCAGCGTTGAAGGTGGGGATAAAAAACTGTTTTTT. The J gene is TRBJ1-4, the V gene TRBV29-1; D unclear. The ends were cut back, 1 base at V and 9 bases at J, with 9 bases in the middle. This CDR3 contains 12 residues. Per the germline V gene, CDR1 is SQVTM and CDR2 is ANQGSEA.

On this clonotype: An end of the junction differs from the germline gene, which may be a read error. Here the CDR3 DNA reads TGCAGCGTTGGACTAGCGGGAGGCAATAAGCAGTTCTTC. It codes for CSVGLAGGNKQFF. J is TRBJ2-1 and V is TRBV29-1, with 13 nucleotides matching TRBD2. The CDR3 consists of 13 residues. The germline gives CDR1 SQVTM, CDR2 ANQGSEA.

V and J are TRBV25-1 and TRBJ1-5; unclear D gene. This CDR3 is 14 amino acids long. V lost 0 bases and J 7 bases, leaving 10 bases between the germline ends. Germline-derived CDR1 and CDR2 are MGHDK and SYGVNS. The CDR3 protein is CASSEYLAGQPQHF. CDR3 nucleotides: TGTGCCAGCAGTGAATATTTGGCGGGGCAGCCCCAGCATTTT.

This clonotype was seen more than once but under ten times. The chain carries TRBV20-1 and TRBJ1-2; TRBD1 agrees at 8 bases. V lost 0 bases and J lost 5; bases outside the gene matches: 11. Germline-derived CDR1 and CDR2 are DFQATT and SNEGSKA (reference sequence). The CDR3 sequence is 16 residues long. CDR3 sequence (DNA): TGCAGTGCTAGAGACCCTGACAGGGGCGCTTATTATGGCTACACCTTC. Encoded protein: CSARDPDRGAYYGYTF.